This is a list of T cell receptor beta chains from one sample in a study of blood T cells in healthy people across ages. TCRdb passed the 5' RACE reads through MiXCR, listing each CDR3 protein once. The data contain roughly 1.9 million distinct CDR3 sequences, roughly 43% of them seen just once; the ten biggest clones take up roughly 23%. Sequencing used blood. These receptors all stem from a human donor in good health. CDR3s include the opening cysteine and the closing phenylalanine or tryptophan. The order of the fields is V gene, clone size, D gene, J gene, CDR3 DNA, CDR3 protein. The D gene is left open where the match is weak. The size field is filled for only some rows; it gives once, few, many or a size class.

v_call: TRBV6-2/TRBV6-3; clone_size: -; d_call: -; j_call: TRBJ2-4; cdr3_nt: TGTGCCAGCAGTTATAAACCCCCTCTCCGGGGCAACATTCAGTACTTC; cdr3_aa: CASSYKPPLRGNIQYF
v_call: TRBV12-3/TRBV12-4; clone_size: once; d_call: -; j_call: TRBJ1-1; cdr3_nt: TGTGCCAGCAGTTTTGGTTTGGTGACTGGGGCTTTCTTT; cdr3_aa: CASSFGLVTGAFF
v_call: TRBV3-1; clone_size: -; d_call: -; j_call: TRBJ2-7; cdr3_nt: TGTGCCAGCAGCCAATTCTGGACAGATGCCTACGAGCAGTACTTC; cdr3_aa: CASSQFWTDAYEQYF
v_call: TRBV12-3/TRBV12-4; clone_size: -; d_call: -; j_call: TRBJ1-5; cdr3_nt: TGTGCCAGCGCGGTGAACAATCAGCCCCAGCATTTT; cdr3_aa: CASAVNNQPQHF
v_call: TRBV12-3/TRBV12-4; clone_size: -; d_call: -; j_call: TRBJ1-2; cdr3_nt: TGTGCCAGCACCTTCGGGGGCATATATGGCTACACCTTC; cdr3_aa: CASTFGGIYGYTF
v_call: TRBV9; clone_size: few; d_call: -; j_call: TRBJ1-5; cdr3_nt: TGTGCCAGCAGCGTTGGGGGCGCGAGCAATCAGCCCCAGCATTTT; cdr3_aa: CASSVGGASNQPQHF
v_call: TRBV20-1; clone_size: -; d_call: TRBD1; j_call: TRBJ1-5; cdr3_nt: TGCAGTGCTAGTGAATTGACAGGGAGGCCGCCCCAGCATTTT; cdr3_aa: CSASELTGRPPQHF
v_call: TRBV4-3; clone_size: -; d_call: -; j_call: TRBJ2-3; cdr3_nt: TGCGCCAGCAGCCAAGATCGTGGGGAGAGGGGCACAGATACGCAGTATTTT; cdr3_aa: CASSQDRGERGTDTQYF
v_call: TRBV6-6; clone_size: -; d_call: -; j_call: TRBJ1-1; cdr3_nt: TGTGCCAGCACCCAACTAATGACAGGAGGTGAAGCTTTCTTT; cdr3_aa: CASTQLMTGGEAFF
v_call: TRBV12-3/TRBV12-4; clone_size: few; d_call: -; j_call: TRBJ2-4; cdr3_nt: TGTGCCAGCAGTTACGGGGCACACATTCAGTACTTC; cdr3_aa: CASSYGAHIQYF
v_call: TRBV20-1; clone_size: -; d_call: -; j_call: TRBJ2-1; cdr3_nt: TGCAGTGCTAGCTCCTACAATGAGCAGTTCTTC; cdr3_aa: CSASSYNEQFF
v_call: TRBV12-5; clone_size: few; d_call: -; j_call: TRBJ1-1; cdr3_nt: TGTGCTAGTGGTTTCTTGACAGGCTTGAACACTGAAGCTTTCTTT; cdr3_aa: CASGFLTGLNTEAFF
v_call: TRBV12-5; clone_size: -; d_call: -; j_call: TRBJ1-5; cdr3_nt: TGTGCTAGTGGTCCCCACGGGGGTTTGGCGTTGACCCAGCATTTT; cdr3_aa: CASGPHGGLALTQHF
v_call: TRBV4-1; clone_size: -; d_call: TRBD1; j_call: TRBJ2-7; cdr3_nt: TGCGCCAGCAGCCAATCCGGGACAGTGACCGAGCAGTACTTC; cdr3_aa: CASSQSGTVTEQYF
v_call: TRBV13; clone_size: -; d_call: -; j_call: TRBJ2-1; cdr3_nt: TGTGCCAGCAGCTCCTACGTGTACTCCTACAATGAGCAGTTCTTC; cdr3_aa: CASSSYVYSYNEQFF
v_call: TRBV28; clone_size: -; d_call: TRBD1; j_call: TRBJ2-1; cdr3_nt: TGTGCCAGCAGTCAGACAGGGGGCGAGGTTTGGCAGTTCTTC; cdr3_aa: CASSQTGGEVWQFF
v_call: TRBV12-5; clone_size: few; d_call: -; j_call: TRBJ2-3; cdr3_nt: TGTGCTAGTGGTTTTTCCGGGACAGATACGCAGTATTTT; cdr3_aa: CASGFSGTDTQYF
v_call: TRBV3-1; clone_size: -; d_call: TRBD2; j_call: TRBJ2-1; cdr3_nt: TGTGCCAGCAGCCAAGATCGGACTAGGGCTAATGGGCAGTTCTTC; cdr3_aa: CASSQDRTRANGQFF
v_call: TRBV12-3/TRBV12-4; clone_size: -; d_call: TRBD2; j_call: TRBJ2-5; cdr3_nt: TGTGCCAGCAGTCCCCCTACTAGCGGGGTCGAAGAGACCCAGTACTTC; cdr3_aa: CASSPPTSGVEETQYF
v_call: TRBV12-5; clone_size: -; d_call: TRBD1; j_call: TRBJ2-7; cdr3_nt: TGTGCTAGTGGTATACAGGGGAGCGAGCAGTACTTC; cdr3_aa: CASGIQGSEQYF
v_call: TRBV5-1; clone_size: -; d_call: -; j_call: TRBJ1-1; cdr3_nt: TGCGCCAGCAGCTTGACGACAGAGCGGAACACTGAAGCTTTCTTT; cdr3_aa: CASSLTTERNTEAFF
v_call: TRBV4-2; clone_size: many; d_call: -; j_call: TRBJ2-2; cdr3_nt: TGTGCCAGCAGCCAAGGGACCTTTGCCACCGGGGAGCTGTTTTTT; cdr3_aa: CASSQGTFATGELFF
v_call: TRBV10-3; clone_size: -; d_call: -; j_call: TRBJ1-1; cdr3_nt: TGTGCCGCCACCAGCCTTCGACTTCAAGGTAACACTGAAGCTTTCTTT; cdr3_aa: CAATSLRLQGNTEAFF
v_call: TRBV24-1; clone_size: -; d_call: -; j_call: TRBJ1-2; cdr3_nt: TGTGCCACCAGTGACCCTTTGCAGGTCTATGGCTACACCTTC; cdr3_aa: CATSDPLQVYGYTF
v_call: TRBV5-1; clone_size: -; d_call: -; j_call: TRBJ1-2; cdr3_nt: TGCGCCAGCGGCTTGGCATCTAACTATGGCTACACCTTC; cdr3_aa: CASGLASNYGYTF
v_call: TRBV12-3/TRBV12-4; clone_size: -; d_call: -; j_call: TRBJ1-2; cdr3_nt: TGTGCCAGCAGTGCAGGGGAATACTATGGCTACACCTTC; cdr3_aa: CASSAGEYYGYTF
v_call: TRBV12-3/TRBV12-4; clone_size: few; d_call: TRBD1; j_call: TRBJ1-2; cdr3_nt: TGTGCCAGCACCGGGGACAGACACCTCTATGGCTACACCTTC; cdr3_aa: CASTGDRHLYGYTF
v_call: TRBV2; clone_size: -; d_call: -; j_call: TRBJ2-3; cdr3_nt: TGTGCCAGCGCCGGATCTGGGGATACGCAGTATTTT; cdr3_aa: CASAGSGDTQYF
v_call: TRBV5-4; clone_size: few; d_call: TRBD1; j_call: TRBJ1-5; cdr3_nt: TGTGCCAGCAGCCCTCGGACAGGGACCTTCTATCAGCCCCAGCATTTT; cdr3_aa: CASSPRTGTFYQPQHF
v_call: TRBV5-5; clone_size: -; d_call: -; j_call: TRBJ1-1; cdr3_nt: TGTGCCAGCAGCTTCCGCAGGGAGGCAACTGAAGCTTTCTTT; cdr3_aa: CASSFRREATEAFF
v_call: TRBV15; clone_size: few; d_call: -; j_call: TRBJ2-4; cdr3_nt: TGTGCCACCAGCAAGCGTCGACAGCTTGGGGCCAAAAACATTCAGTACTTC; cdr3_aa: CATSKRRQLGAKNIQYF
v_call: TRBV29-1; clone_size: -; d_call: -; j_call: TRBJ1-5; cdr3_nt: TGCAGCGTTAGCCCTTATGGGAATCAGCCCCAGCATTTT; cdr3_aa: CSVSPYGNQPQHF
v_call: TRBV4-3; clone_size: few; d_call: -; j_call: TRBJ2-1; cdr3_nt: TGCGCCAGCAGCCAAGATCGAAACCTGAGCTCCTATAATGAGCAGTTCTTC; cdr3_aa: CASSQDRNLSSYNEQFF
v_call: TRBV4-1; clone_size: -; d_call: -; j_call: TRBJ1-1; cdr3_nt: TGCGCCAGCAGCCAAGATCTCGGGGCGGGGAACACTGAAGCTTTCTTT; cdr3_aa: CASSQDLGAGNTEAFF
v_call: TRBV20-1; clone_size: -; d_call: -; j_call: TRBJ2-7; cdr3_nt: TGCAGTGCTAGAAGCGAGATCGGGAACTACGAGCTGTACTTC; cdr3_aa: CSARSEIGNYELYF
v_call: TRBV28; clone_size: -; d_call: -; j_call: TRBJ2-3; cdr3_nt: TGTGCCAGCAGCCTACGAGACGGGAGCGGTACGCAGTATTTT; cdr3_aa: CASSLRDGSGTQYF
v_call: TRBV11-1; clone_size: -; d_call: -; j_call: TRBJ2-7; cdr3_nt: TGTGCCAGCAGCCACCGCGGGTCCGGACCATACGAGCAGTACTTC; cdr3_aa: CASSHRGSGPYEQYF
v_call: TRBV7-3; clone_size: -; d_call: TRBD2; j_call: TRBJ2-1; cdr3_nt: TGTGCCAGCAGCCCACGGACTAGCGGGGGCTTCGAGCAGTTCTTC; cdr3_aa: CASSPRTSGGFEQFF
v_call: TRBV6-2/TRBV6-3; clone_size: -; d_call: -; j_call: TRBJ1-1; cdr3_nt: TGTGCCAGCAGTTACTTAAAGATTGGATTACGGGGGGACGCTGAAGCTTTCTTT; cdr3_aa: CASSYLKIGLRGDAEAFF
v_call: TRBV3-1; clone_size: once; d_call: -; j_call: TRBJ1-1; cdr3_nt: TGTGCCAGCAGCCAAGATTACCAGAGCACTGAAGCTTTCTTT; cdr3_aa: CASSQDYQSTEAFF
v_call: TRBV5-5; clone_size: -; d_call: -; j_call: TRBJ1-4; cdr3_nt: TGTGCCAGCAGCTTGTCGCCGGACGACGCTGAAAAACTGTTTTTT; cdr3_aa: CASSLSPDDAEKLFF
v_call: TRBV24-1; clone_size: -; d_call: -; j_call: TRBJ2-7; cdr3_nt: TGTGCCACCAGTGATTCCGACAGGTCGTACGAGCAGTACTTC; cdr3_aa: CATSDSDRSYEQYF
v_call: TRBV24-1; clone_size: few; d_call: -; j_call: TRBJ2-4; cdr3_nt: TGTGCCACCAGTGATGTCGACAGGTCGGACATTCAGTACTTC; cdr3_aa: CATSDVDRSDIQYF
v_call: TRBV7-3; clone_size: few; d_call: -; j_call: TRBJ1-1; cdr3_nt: TGTGCCAGCAGACCACAAATGAACACTGAAGCTTTCTTT; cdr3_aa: CASRPQMNTEAFF
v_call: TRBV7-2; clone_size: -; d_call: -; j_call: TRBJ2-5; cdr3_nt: TGTGCCAGCAGCCGCCCTGGGACCCCGGGGGCGGAGACCCAGTACTTC; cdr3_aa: CASSRPGTPGAETQYF
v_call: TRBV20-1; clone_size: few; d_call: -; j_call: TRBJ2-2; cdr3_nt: TGCAGTGCTAGAGATGCCCTGCACGGGGAGCTGTTTTTT; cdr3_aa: CSARDALHGELFF
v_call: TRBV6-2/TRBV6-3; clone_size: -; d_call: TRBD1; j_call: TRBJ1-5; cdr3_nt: TGTGCCAGCAGTTACTCGAAAAAACAGGGGAATCAGCCCCAGCATTTT; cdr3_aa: CASSYSKKQGNQPQHF
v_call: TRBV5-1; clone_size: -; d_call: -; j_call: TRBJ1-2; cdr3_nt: TGCGCCAGCAGCTTGAACCCAGATCGGGGCTACACCTTC; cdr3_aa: CASSLNPDRGYTF
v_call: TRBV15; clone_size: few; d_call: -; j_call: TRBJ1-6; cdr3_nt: TGTGCCACCAGCAGAGGCGTGAGGGGGAATTCACCCCTCCACTTT; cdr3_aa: CATSRGVRGNSPLHF
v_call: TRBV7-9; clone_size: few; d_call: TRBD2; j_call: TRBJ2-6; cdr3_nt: TGTGCCAGCAGCCCCTTAGCGGGGGTTACCTCTGGGGCCAACGTCCTGACTTTC; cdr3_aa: CASSPLAGVTSGANVLTF
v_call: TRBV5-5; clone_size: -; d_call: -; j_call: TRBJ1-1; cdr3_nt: TGTGCCAGCAGCTTTGGGTGGCCTGAAGCTTTCTTT; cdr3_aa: CASSFGWPEAFF
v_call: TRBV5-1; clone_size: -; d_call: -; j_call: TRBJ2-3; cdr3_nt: TGCGCCAGCAGCCCTCGAACCGACCGCGATACGCAGTATTTT; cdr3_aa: CASSPRTDRDTQYF
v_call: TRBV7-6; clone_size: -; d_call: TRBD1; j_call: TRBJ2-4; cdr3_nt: TGTGCCAGCAGCTTGGACAGGGGTATTCAGCACTTC; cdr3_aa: CASSLDRGIQHF
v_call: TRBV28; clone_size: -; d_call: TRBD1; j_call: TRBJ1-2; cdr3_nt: TGTGCCAGCAGTCCCCAGGGGAGTTGGACAGGGGGAACTGGCTACACCTTC; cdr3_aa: CASSPQGSWTGGTGYTF
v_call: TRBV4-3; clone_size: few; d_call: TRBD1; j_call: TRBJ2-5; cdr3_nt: TGCGCCAGCAGCCAAGATGGACAGGGGAGGGAGACCCAGTACTTC; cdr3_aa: CASSQDGQGRETQYF
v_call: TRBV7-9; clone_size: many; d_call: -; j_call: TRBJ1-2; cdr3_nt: TGTGCCAGCAGCGCAGGGACGGAGTATGGCTACACCTTC; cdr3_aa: CASSAGTEYGYTF
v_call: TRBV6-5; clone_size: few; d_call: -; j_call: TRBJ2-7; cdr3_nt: TGTGCCAGCGGAAGGCCGACGGTGGCAAGCTCCTACGAGCAGTACTTC; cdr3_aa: CASGRPTVASSYEQYF
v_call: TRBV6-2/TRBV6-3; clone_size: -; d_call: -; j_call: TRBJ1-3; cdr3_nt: TGTGCCGGAAGACAGAGCTCTGGAAACACCATATATTTT; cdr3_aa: CAGRQSSGNTIYF
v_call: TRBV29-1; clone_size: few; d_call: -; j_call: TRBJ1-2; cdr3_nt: TGCAGCGCGAGGGGGGGGGCGCATGGCTACACCTTC; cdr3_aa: CSARGGAHGYTF